These 18 T cell receptor beta chains were all obtained from the same sample, sequenced in a study of long-term antiretroviral therapy in people with HIV. An immunoSEQ assay, version v3.0, was performed at survey level. Assay used: immunoSEQ multiplex PCR; TCRdb lists only in-frame clones, some missing. The sample comprises under 10,000 clones, roughly 89% of which are singletons, and around 9.3% rests with the top ten. This specimen was unsorted PBMCs, taken 0.3 years before starting antiretroviral therapy. All receptors derive from a man younger than 40 with HIV.

V and J are TRBV6-1 and TRBJ1-2, with 8 bases matching TRBD1. This CDR3 has 16 residues. The V segment lost 4 bases and the J segment 2 bases; nucleotides outside the gene matches: 9. Germline V gene lookup returns CDR1 MNHNS and CDR2 SASEGT. CDR3 loop: CASSVGWTGLNYGYTF. CDR3 sequence (DNA): TGTGCCAGCAGTGTCGGCTGGACAGGGCTAAACTATGGCTACACCTTC.

V usage is TRBV15 and J usage is TRBJ1-5; D not resolved. V was clipped by 5 bases and J by 2 bases, with 13 bases between them. Germline V gene sequence: CDR1 LNHNV, CDR2 YYDKDF (reference sequence). The CDR3 has 15 amino acids. CDR3 protein: CATSERKWGNQPQHF. The CDR3 bases are TGTGCCACCAGCGAAAGGAAGTGGGGCAATCAGCCCCAGCATTTT.

This clone was seen more than once but under ten times. This chain links TRBV6-1 with TRBJ2-7; D uncertain. Trimming removed 9 bases at V and 5 bases at J, with 14 bases between. The germline gives CDR1 MNHNS, CDR2 SASEGT. The length of the CDR3 is 12 residues. Here the CDR3 DNA reads TGTGCCAGTCTTTCGACTTGGAACGAGCAGTACTTC. The encoded protein is CASLSTWNEQYF.

There are a few counts of this clone. This rearrangement joins TRBV11-2 to TRBJ1-5; D is unclear. Trimming shortened V by 0 bases and J by 4 bases, and 4 bases separated the two germline ends. Germline V gives CDR1 SGHAT, CDR2 FQNNGV. The CDR3 runs to 13 residues. The CDR3, as DNA: TGTGCCAGCAGCTTAGATGTGAATCAGCCCCAGCATTTT. It yields the protein CASSLDVNQPQHF.

This clone was observed a few times. The chain carries TRBV9 and TRBJ1-3; possibly TRBD1 for D (5 bases). V gave up 0 bases and J gave up 0 bases, with 10 bases separating them. This CDR3 comprises 16 residues. CDR1 is SGDLS, CDR2 YYNGEE, per germline. The CDR3 DNA is TGTGCCAGCAGCGTAGACGCGACAGACTCTGGAAACACCATATATTTT. This translates into CASSVDATDSGNTIYF.

The rearrangement joins TRBV5-1 to TRBJ2-1, with 13 bases matching TRBD2. This CDR3 comprises 20 residues. V lost 0 bases, J lost 5 bases, and 14 bases stayed unmatched. CDR1 is SGHRS, CDR2 YFSETQ, per germline. The CDR3 reads CASSLVPGLAGNRRDNEQFF. Written as DNA, the CDR3 is TGCGCCAGCAGCTTGGTCCCGGGACTAGCGGGAAATCGGCGGGACAATGAGCAGTTCTTC.

The chain recombines TRBV5-1 with TRBJ2-1; no firm D call. From germline, CDR1 is SGHRS and CDR2 YFSETQ. The CDR3 consists of 11 residues. Deletions cut 0 bases from V and 7 bases from J, with 2 bases between. The CDR3 bases are TGCGCCAGCAGCTTGGGGAATGAGCAGTTCTTC. It codes for CASSLGNEQFF. Looking up the rest from reference TRBV5-1 and TRBJ2-1 gives the full variable domain: KAGVTQTPRYLIKTRGQQVTLSCSPISGHRSVSWYQQTPGQGLQFLFEYFSETQRNKGNFPGRFSGRQFSNSRSEMNVSTLELGDSALYLCASSLGNEQFFGPGTRLTVL.

V is TRBV11-2 and J is TRBJ2-1; no clear D. Germline V gene lookup returns CDR1 SGHAT and CDR2 FQNNGV. This CDR3 comprises 16 residues. V lost 1 base, J lost 0 bases, and 10 bases lay in between. The CDR3 region is CASSLAWSSSYNEQFF. The CDR3 region has the DNA TGTGCCAGCAGCTTAGCTTGGTCTAGCTCCTACAATGAGCAGTTCTTC.

The chain is built from TRBV20-1 and TRBJ1-1; no clear D gene. The CDR3 totals 11 residues. CDR1 and CDR2 (germline): DFQATT, SNEGSKA (reference sequence). V was cut by 7 bases and J by 0 bases, with 6 bases left in between. In DNA, the CDR3 is TGCAGTGAGGCTTTGAACACTGAAGCTTTCTTT. Amino acid sequence: CSEALNTEAFF.

The chain is built from TRBV11-3 and TRBJ1-1; D perhaps matches TRBD1 (6 bases). The V end was cut by 2 bases, the J end by 3 bases, with 7 bases between. Germline loops: CDR1 SGHNT, CDR2 YENEEA. CDR3 size: 13 residues. CDR3 residues: CASSLTGYTEAFF. The CDR3 DNA follows: TGTGCCAGCAGCTTAACAGGGTACACTGAAGCTTTCTTT.

V and J are TRBV18 and TRBJ1-2; TRBD1 matches 9 bases. V was pared by 8 bases and J by 3 bases, with 16 bases of the junction left unmatched. The germline CDR1 and CDR2 sequences are KGHSH and LQKENI. The CDR3 loop spans 17 amino acids. The CDR3 region is CASRDRVKPFSDYGYTF. CDR3 DNA: TGTGCCAGCAGGGACAGGGTAAAGCCCTTCTCGGACTATGGCTACACCTTC. The full variable domain, its missing parts supplied by reference TRBV18 and TRBJ1-2, is NAGVMQNPRHLVRRRGQEARLRCSPMKGHSHVYWYRQLPEEGLKFMVYLQKENIIDESGMPKERFSAEFPKEGPSILRIQQVVRGDSAAYFCASRDRVKPFSDYGYTFGSGTRLTVV.

V and J are TRBV28 and TRBJ1-1; no reliable D call. The germline V gene has CDR1 MDHEN and CDR2 SYDVKM. The CDR3 is made up of 14 amino acids. V lost 6 bases and J lost 1, with 12 bases in between. Written as DNA, the CDR3 is TGTGCCAGCAGAGGATTACGTGAGAACACTGAAGCTTTCTTT. It specifies CASRGLRENTEAFF.

The chain has TRBV4-1 and TRBJ1-2; D is perhaps TRBD1 (6 bases). This CDR3 contains 16 residues. V lost 1 base, J lost 2 bases, and 14 bases lay in between. CDR1 is MGHRA, CDR2 YSYEKL, per germline. The CDR3 loop reads CASSQGGAGENYGYTF. As DNA, the CDR3 is TGCGCCAGCAGCCAAGGCGGGGCAGGGGAGAACTATGGCTACACCTTC.

This clone came up a few times. The CDR3, as DNA: TGTGCCAGCAGCTCCGCATTGACCGGGGAGCTGTTTTTT. Translation gives CASSSALTGELFF. The chain employs TRBV7-2 and TRBJ2-2, with D uncertain. Per the germline V gene, CDR1 is SGHTA and CDR2 is FQGNSA. The CDR3 length is 13 residues. Trimming shortened V by 4 bases and J by 5 bases, and 8 bases separated the two germline ends. Together with reference TRBV7-2 and TRBJ2-2, the CDR3 gives the full variable domain: GAGVSQSPSNKVTEKGKDVELRCDPISGHTALYWYRQSLGQGLEFLIYFQGNSAPDKSGLPSDRFSAERTGGSVSTLTIQRTQQEDSAVYLCASSSALTGELFFGEGSRLTVL.

This chain connects TRBV10-1 to TRBJ1-2, with a weak D call TRBD1 (6 bases). CDR3 length equals 15 residues. Trimming removed 5 bases from V and 8 bases from J, with 21 bases in between. From germline, CDR1 is WNHNN and CDR2 SYGVQD (reference sequence). CDR3 loop: CASSYWATQGGGYTF. CDR3 nucleotides: TGCGCCAGCAGTTACTGGGCCACACAGGGAGGAGGCTACACCTTC.

The chain uses TRBV5-1 and TRBJ2-5; D possibly corresponds to TRBD2 (7 bases). From germline, CDR1 is SGHRS and CDR2 YFSETQ. Trimming shortened V by 2 bases and J by 5 bases, and 28 bases separated the two germline ends. The CDR3 consists of 19 residues. The CDR3: CASSFQSTHAKGGGETQYF. In nucleotides, the CDR3 is TGCGCCAGCAGCTTCCAGAGCACACACGCTAAAGGGGGGGGTGAGACCCAGTACTTC.

The V and J genes are TRBV11-2 and TRBJ2-7, with D maybe TRBD2 (6 bases). Trimming removed 0 bases from V and 2 bases from J, with 11 bases in between. The CDR3 runs 15 residues. Germline V CDR1 and CDR2: SGHAT, FQNNGV. In DNA, the CDR3 is TGTGCCAGCAGCTTAGATCGTGCGGGGACCTACGAGCAGTACTTC. Protein sequence: CASSLDRAGTYEQYF. Variable domain in full (rest from reference TRBV11-2 and TRBJ2-7): EAGVAQSPRYKIIEKRQSVAFWCNPISGHATLYWYQQILGQGPKLLIQFQNNGVVDDSQLPKDRFSAERLKGVDSTLKIQPAKLEDSAVYLCASSLDRAGTYEQYFGPGTRLTVT.

The genes are TRBV5-4 and TRBJ2-3, with a possible D match to TRBD1 (5 bases). The length of the CDR3 is 15 residues. V lost 4 bases and J lost 8, with 20 bases in between. CDR1 SGHNT and CDR2 YYREEE come from the germline V gene (reference sequence). The chain's CDR3 is CASSLGPDSSGTQYF. CDR3 in DNA: TGTGCCAGCAGCCTTGGGCCCGACAGTTCGGGTACGCAGTATTTT.